Sequencing of this T cell receptor beta chain was carried out in a study of blood T cell repertoires in COVID-19. Overall study context: Sites in the United States, Italy and Spain provided acute and convalescent COVID-19 samples.

Per germline, CDR1 KGHSH and CDR2 LQKENI. The CDR3 length is 16 residues. Between the trimmed V and J ends, which lost 3 bases and 0 bases, there was a span of 12 bases. Participant age was about 18 to 100 years, and participants resided in 25 or so US areas. Cohorts were based on clinical histories the participants reported. As originally analysed: By means of reference gene primer amplification, nucleated cell counts were estimated. TCRdb keeps only in-frame clones here, not all; method: immunoSEQ multiplex PCR. The V and J calls and the clone size are those of that table, but D and trimming were determined from the DNA. Here the sample spans hundreds of thousands of clones, about four fifths being singletons.

The TCR comes from a middle-aged man who had been exposed to COVID-19. Sequenced: PBMCs or T cells enriched from blood (not recorded which). This chain uses TRBV18 with TRBJ1-3, with unresolved D. CDR3 sequence (DNA): TGTGCCAGCTCACCCGGATCGGGAACCTCTGGAAACACCATATATTTT. Encoded protein: CASSPGSGTSGNTIYF.